This T cell receptor (beta chain) emerged from a study of T cells after yellow fever vaccination. TCR cDNA was made by 5'RACE template switching, adding a universal primer site and UMIs. TCRdb re-analysed the 5' RACE reads in MiXCR, keeping a single row per CDR3 protein. This sample yields under 400,000 distinct CDR3 sequences, of which approximately 10% are seen a single time; less than 20% belongs to the top ten. With regard to this clonotype: Its cognate antigen is unknown.

Study results and caveats: A minor fraction of clonotypes spanned both CD4 and CD8 compartments. The secondary response showed a weaker magnitude and a faster peak, day 5 versus 15. The booster saw the reappearance of most primary-vaccination clones (roughly 96% CD4, 88% CD8).

Between the trimmed V and J ends, which lost 3 bases and 1 base, there was a span of 7 bases. The germline CDR1 and CDR2 sequences are SGDLS and YYNGEE. The CDR3 consists of 13 residues. This receptor was identified in a man younger than 35 who received the YFV17D yellow fever vaccine. The sample here was PBMCs, taken on the day of the first yellow fever vaccination. The chain couples TRBV9 to TRBJ1-1; D gene ambiguous. The CDR3 spells CASSANQNTEAFF. As DNA, the CDR3 is TGTGCCAGCAGCGCAAATCAGAACACTGAAGCTTTCTTT.